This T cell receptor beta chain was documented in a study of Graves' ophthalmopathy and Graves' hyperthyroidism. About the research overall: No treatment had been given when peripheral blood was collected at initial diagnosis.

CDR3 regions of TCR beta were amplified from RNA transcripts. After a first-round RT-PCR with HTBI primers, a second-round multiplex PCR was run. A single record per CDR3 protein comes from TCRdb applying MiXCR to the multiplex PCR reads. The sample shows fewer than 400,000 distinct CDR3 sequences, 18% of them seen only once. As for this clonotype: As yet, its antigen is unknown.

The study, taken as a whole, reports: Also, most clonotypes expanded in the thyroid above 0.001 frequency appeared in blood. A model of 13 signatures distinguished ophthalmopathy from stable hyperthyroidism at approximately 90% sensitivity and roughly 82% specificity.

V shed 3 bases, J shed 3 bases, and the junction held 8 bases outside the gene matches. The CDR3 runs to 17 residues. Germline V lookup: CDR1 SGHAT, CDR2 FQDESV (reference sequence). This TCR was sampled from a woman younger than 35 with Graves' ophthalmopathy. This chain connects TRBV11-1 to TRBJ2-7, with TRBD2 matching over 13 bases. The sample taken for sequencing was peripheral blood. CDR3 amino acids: CASSFGGTSGIFYEQYF. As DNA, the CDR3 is TGTGCCAGCAGCTTCGGAGGGACTAGCGGGATTTTCTACGAGCAGTACTTC.